Included here is one TCR beta chain sequence, with context. The antigen this receptor binds is unknown. No clone much larger than this one lies a single base away; base qualities are absent. These data come from a study of cytomegalovirus exposure and HLA in healthy donors (dated by TCRdb to the late 2010s). Background on the whole study: According to an earlier analysis of 587 of the donors, about 179 million T cells yielded roughly 110 million unique TCR beta sequences and approximately 280 Gb of sequence data. All discovery cohort repertoires had been generated on a single sequencing platform. An earlier analysis of around 640 of the donors used high-throughput TCR beta sequencing to judge whether each TCR beta V gene segment behaved as functional or pseudogenic. The T cell repertoires of under 750 subjects were profiled by immunosequencing and related to cytomegalovirus serostatus. A later genetic analysis used genome-wide SNP genotypes for about three fifths of the 666 donors, treating that subset as a discovery cohort. The study aimed to test whether cataloging public T cell receptors could reveal signatures of past pathogen exposure. High-throughput TCR immunosequencing, statistical association of individual TCRs with disease status, and machine learning were combined to predict cytomegalovirus infection status. Around 330 gigabases of sequencing data and around 90 million unique TCR sequences made up an early release that covered fewer than 650 HLA-typed donors. The number of typed donors differed by locus: about 620-630 for A, B, C, DRB1 and DQB1; approximately 520 for DQA1; 600 to 610 for DPA1; and some 450 for DPB1. Rather than using new phenotypic data, the later analysis identified candidate immune exposures from TCR beta sequences and from how often those sequences occurred across donors. Among the roughly 380 genotyped donors, about 85% belonged to the genetic ancestry cluster associated with self-reported Caucasian donors. Several DR-DQ haplotypes were treated as single units for association and clustering because of strong linkage in the cohort. On average, around 240,000 unique TCR beta nucleotide sequences were sequenced per donor among several hundred genotyped donors of the cohort, with roughly 18% of those sequences being non-productive. Besides the first cohort of about 730 subjects, a separate validation cohort made up of 120 different subjects was used. A later analysis re-examined previously published TCR beta repertoires from about 700 donors and added high-resolution HLA genotyping to investigate patterns of TCR occurrence. Donor age, sex, ethnicity and CMV serostatus were compiled alongside the repertoire data. Class I and class II HLA loci were covered by the typing at four-digit resolution. The paper as a whole reports these results and caveats: A further reported finding was that TCR beta sequences accurately predicted the HLA-A and HLA-B alleles for most subjects in the first cohort. CMV serostatus was the only immune exposure information available for the cohort. Across donors, most TCR sequences were observed very rarely, whereas some public TCRs were present in many individuals. Because counts were too low, about 18 rarely observed V segments, including chromosome 9 orphons, were excluded from the earlier analysis of about 500 of the donors. Roughly uniform sequencing depth across donors was assumed in presence/absence analyses, although this assumption may not hold. In this cohort, only TCR beta chains were sequenced, and detectable features were limited by the absence of alpha or paired-chain data. When HLA alleles, especially DR and DQ, strongly co-occurred, attributing TCR associations to individual alleles was difficult. In vitro tests confirmed that three of the cytomegalovirus-associated TCR beta chains recognize cytomegalovirus antigens. Correlated functional status among segregating V segments might reflect linkage disequilibrium, but an unknown experimental factor could not be ruled out. Most CMV-associated TCR beta chains appeared to be HLA-restricted in a later analysis, and the HLA associations seemed to be driven largely by CMV exposure. A later analysis found that TCR association rates varied across HLA loci, with DRB1 alleles showing the most associated TCRs and HLA-C alleles the fewest. Compared with equally common non-associated chains, HLA-associated TCR beta chains in a later analysis were more clonally expanded and had lower generation probabilities. Broadly in line with IMGT annotations, most TCR beta V segments showed up in productive rearrangements about 87% or about 30% of the time in an earlier analysis of under 700 of the donors. It was suggested by the authors that the approach could potentially be generalized to other disease states and immunological phenotypes. A later genetic analysis associated a missense DCLRE1C variant with V-gene and J-gene trimming of TCR beta chains, and an independent cohort replicated the association. HLA typing was unavailable for some donors at each locus, so association tests used only the typed subset. A later analysis reported that several top co-occurrence clusters appeared linked to parvovirus B19, influenza, CMV and Epstein-Barr virus. The sequencing pipeline was judged likely to have produced a cluster of highly shared sequence variants as a technical artifact. In both the original and validation cohorts, the classifier was reported to diagnose cytomegalovirus status with high specificity and sensitivity. In a later analysis, about 16,000 TCR beta sequences were associated with specific HLA alleles at a false discovery rate of 0.05. A total of 164 TCR beta chains were listed by the study as associated with cytomegalovirus. According to a later genetic analysis, donors in an Asian-associated ancestry cluster had fewer N-insertions in productive TCRs than the roughly 700-donor mean. The 87-base-pair reads could not distinguish some IMGT-functional V segments, including TRBV6-2 and TRBV6-3, so those segments were excluded.

V sheds 5 bases and J sheds 4 bases, leaving 6 bases between their ends. The CDR3 spans 12 residues, from the cysteine through the phenylalanine. The DNA shown is the 36-base CDR3, in frame from base 1. CDR1 SGHTA and CDR2 FQGNSA are derived from the germline V gene. The protocol used for the library was the immunoSEQ multiplex PCR assay. For the multiplex PCR, a mixture combining 60 forward primers for TCR Vbeta segments and 13 reverse primers for TCR Jbeta segments was used. The CDR3 region of rearranged TCR beta genes was amplified from genomic DNA with a multiplex PCR assay. On the Illumina HiSeq System, the amplified TCR beta libraries were sequenced as 87-base-pair reads. Processing in the source paper ran as follows. A later analysis counted about 80 million unique TCR beta chains across the 650 to 800 repertoires, and 10 million to 11 million of these chains were shared by at least two donors. A nearest-neighbor algorithm error-corrected the raw reads and collapsed the reads into unique sequences, merging closely related sequences to remove PCR and sequencing errors. To assign V, D and J gene segments, CDR3 sequences were aligned to IMGT reference sequences. For a sequence to be retained, a match of at least six nucleotides to both a V gene segment and a J gene segment was required. Rearrangements were called productive when the CDR3 lacked stop codons and stayed in frame with V and J; all others were non-productive. CDR3 was defined according to IMGT convention as the region running from the second conserved V-encoded cysteine to the conserved J-encoded phenylalanine. The earlier analysis of some 550 of the donors excluded any sequence lacking an unambiguous match to a single V gene segment. In an earlier analysis of approximately 610 of the donors, V segments were called functional above 56.7% productive rearrangements and were called segregating when the between-donor standard deviation exceeded 5%. A statistical classification framework was built for diagnosing cytomegalovirus status from the catalog of TCR beta chain sequences. A later analysis assigned V and J genes by comparing TCR nucleotide sequences with IMGT/GENE-DB human TR gene sequences. In a later analysis, CDR3 sequences and most-parsimonious VDJ recombination scenarios were assigned using the TCRdist pipeline. A later analysis defined each TCR beta chain by its CDR3 amino acid sequence plus V-gene family, and excluded reads lacking a unique V-gene family. As a way to deal with suspected cross-contamination and a sequencing artifact, a later analysis dropped over 550 nucleotide sequences that were highly shared and had low generation probability. A later analysis calculated a clonal expansion index for each public chain from normalized within-repertoire ranks of inferred template counts. A later analysis computed generation probabilities with a VDJ recombination model fitted to out-of-frame rearrangements, and checked the results against IGoR. A later analysis scored TCR-TCR, TCR-HLA and TCR-CMV co-occurrence with hypergeometric tests, applying a repertoire-size bias correction to TCR pairs. A later analysis estimated false discovery rates by permuting HLA or CMV assignments 20 times. In a later analysis, co-occurring TCRs were grouped with DBSCAN, and TCRdist sequence similarity was added when clustering was performed within HLA-allele-positive subsets. For co-occurrence clustering, repertoires with fewer than 30,000 or more than 120,000 public chains were excluded, along with a handful of repertoires with anomalous nucleotide sharing. TCRdb holds this immuneACCESS table with in-frame rearrangements only. Some clones are missing; in checked studies, unresolved V genes explain under half, and the rest has no known cause. The DNA was the basis for D and trimming; V, J and clone size are from that table. The sample has about 200,000 clones on record, approximately 80% of them singletons. The top ten clonotypes cover 1.5% to 2% of the sample.

The cohort consisted of approximately 690 healthy bone marrow donors. Cohort members were all nominally healthy when sampled, although unrecorded immune exposures were likely present. The donor tested CMV seronegative and was one of the 352 seronegative cohort members. A peripheral blood sample was provided by each donor, and peripheral blood mononuclear cells were used for TCR beta sequencing. Genomic DNA extraction from the blood cell samples was performed with the Qiagen DNeasy Blood Extraction Kit. The receptor was derived from a man in his fifties in good health and CMV-seronegative. Sequenced input: PBMCs. Rearrangement joined TRBV7-2 to TRBJ1-3; no D gene call is confident. CDR3 reads: CASSPLGNTIYF. In nucleotide form, the sequence is TGTGCCAGCAGCCCCCTGGGAAACACCATATATTTT.